This T cell receptor beta chain was observed in a study of T-cell memory formation after mild COVID-19. Study details: TCR clusters showed largely donor specificity. Findings of the study overall: Pre-infection memory contained some responding clones, which suggested that cross-reactive memory had joined. Nothing showed for sure that second-wave clones peaking on day 37 were SARS-CoV-2 specific.

V dropped 2 bases and J dropped 2; count of bases not matched to a gene: 3. This CDR3 region has 15 residues. The germline V gene has CDR1 SGHDT and CDR2 YYEEEE. Turning to this clonotype: Its target is not known.

It was 5'RACE with constant-segment primers that produced the TCR alpha and TCR beta cDNA libraries, which carried sample barcodes and UMIs. In TCRdb, the 5' RACE reads were re-called with MiXCR into one record per CDR3 protein. The sample lists 250,000 or so distinct CDR3 sequences, more than 15% occurring once. The sample taken for sequencing was PBMCs or a T cell subset sorted from them (not recorded which). This clonotype originated in a man between 18 and 29 years old who had mild COVID-19 (a few samples of this study predate the infection). Cell type and time point are not known. The genes are TRBV5-6 and TRBJ2-2; 7 bases align to TRBD2. CDR3 amino acids: CASSFPSGNTGELFF. CDR3 sequence (DNA): TGTGCCAGCAGCTTCCCTAGCGGCAACACCGGGGAGCTGTTTTTT. The full variable domain, rest sourced from reference TRBV5-6 and TRBJ2-2, is DAGVTQSPTHLIKTRGQQVTLRCSPKSGHDTVSWYQQALGQGPQFIFQYYEEEERQRGNFPDRFSGHQFPNYSSELNVNALLLGDSALYLCASSFPSGNTGELFFGEGSRLTVL.